This T cell receptor (beta chain) was sequenced for a study of Ad26.COV2.S vaccination and SARS-CoV-2 variants. Looking at the study overall: The Ad26.COV2.S arm of the COV1001 trial was where the donor was placed. Into the muscle, Ad26.COV2.S was dosed once or twice, 56 days apart.

Profiling relied on immunoSEQ multiplex PCR, and the TCRdb table lists in-frame clones only, not all of them. In the table there are fewer than 800,000 clones, 89% of which are singletons. Treatment noted: approximately 18 received Ad26.COV2.S at low or high dose, single or two shots; several received placebo; per-sample allocation not given. The samples were gathered on day 63 after the first injection of vaccine or placebo. As to this clone: Antigen unknown.

The germline CDR1 and CDR2 sequences are LNHDA and SQIVND (reference sequence). The CDR3 extends over 15 amino acids. V gave up 4 bases and J gave up 2 bases; unmatched junction bases: 2. Study results and limitations: Vaccine recipients posted higher spike-specific TCR breadth than their placebo counterparts. Possible underestimation of total T cell responses by the TCR breadth and depth analyses was noted.

This TCR came from a person aged 18-60 years who received the Ad26.COV2.S COVID-19 vaccine or a placebo. Sample: peripheral blood, taken in a trial of Ad26.COV2.S vaccine versus placebo. The gene calls are TRBV19 and TRBJ2-1, with 10 bases matching TRBD2. Written as DNA, the CDR3 is TGTGCCAGTAGTAGCACTAGCGGGGCCTACAATGAGCAGTTCTTC. It specifies CASSSTSGAYNEQFF.